This TCR beta chain was obtained from a study of CD8+CD57+ T cells in acquired aplastic anemia. By flow cytometry, patients selected for sequencing had shown an expansion of CD8+CD57+ cells. Trimming removed 7 bases from V and 6 bases from J, with 18 bases in between. In germline, CDR1 is SEHNR, CDR2 FQNEAQ (reference sequence). This CDR3 has 14 amino acids. Template material for TCR beta VDJ and CDR3 profiling consisted of genomic DNA. Each CDR3 protein is one row after TCRdb ran MiXCR on the reads. The sample has over 150,000 distinct CDR3 sequences; 71% are singletons. This clonotype was seen a few times.

The chain joins TRBV7-9 to TRBJ1-2; no firm D call. The receptor was isolated from a human donor with aplastic anemia. Input material: sorted CD4+, CD8+, or CD8+CD57+ T cells (not recorded which) from PBMCs. The CDR3 spells CASTPGFSRDGYTF. The CDR3 DNA reads TGTGCCAGCACTCCGGGCTTTTCGAGGGATGGCTACACCTTC.